These T cell receptor beta chains were read from a single sample in a study of CD8 T cells in ankylosing spondylitis. TCRdb analysed the 5' RACE reads with MiXCR anew, one entry per CDR3 protein. The sample lists 350,000 to 450,000 distinct CDR3 sequences, roughly 20% occurring once. Sample: blood, either unsorted or a sorted T cell fraction (not recorded which). Every receptor here comes from a male donor with ankylosing spondylitis or in good health (not recorded which). Both conserved end residues are part of each CDR3. A D gene is named only where the DNA matches it firmly. Only part of the rows carry a size: once, few, many, or a class if the clone is expanded.

j_call,v_call,d_call,clone_size,cdr3_aa,cdr3_nt
TRBJ2-3,TRBV7-8,NA,few,CASSLALGRGLDTQYF,TGTGCCAGCAGCTTAGCCTTGGGCAGGGGACTAGATACGCAGTATTTT
TRBJ2-1,TRBV4-2,TRBD2,NA,CASSQDGTSGGPHNEQFF,TGTGCCAGCAGCCAAGACGGGACTAGCGGGGGGCCACACAATGAGCAGTTCTTC
TRBJ2-3,TRBV7-9,NA,once,CASSRIRGAGWDTQYF,TGTGCCAGCAGCAGGATACGGGGGGCCGGTTGGGATACGCAGTATTTT
TRBJ1-2,TRBV28,TRBD1,NA,CATTFRDRRTMADGYTF,TGTGCCACCACGTTCCGGGACAGGAGAACAATGGCTGATGGCTACACCTTC
TRBJ2-3,TRBV3-1,TRBD2,few,CASSLAENTDTQYF,TGTGCCAGCAGTCTAGCGGAAAACACAGATACGCAGTATTTT
TRBJ2-1,TRBV10-1,NA,NA,CASTIHPIRDKPFF,TGCGCCAGCACGATCCACCCTATTCGAGACAAGCCCTTCTTC
TRBJ2-5,TRBV19,NA,NA,CASRGQGRETQYF,TGTGCCAGTAGGGGGCAGGGACGAGAGACCCAGTACTTC
TRBJ2-3,TRBV29-1,TRBD2,NA,CSVEFWASGDEDTQYF,TGCAGCGTTGAATTTTGGGCTAGCGGGGACGAAGATACGCAGTATTTT
TRBJ2-2,TRBV10-2,NA,few,CASIEGSNTGELFF,TGCGCCAGCATTGAGGGCAGCAACACCGGGGAGCTGTTTTTT
TRBJ2-2,TRBV6-1,TRBD2,NA,CASSPTPGLAATGELFF,TGTGCCAGCAGTCCCACCCCGGGACTAGCGGCCACCGGGGAGCTGTTTTTT
TRBJ2-5,TRBV27,TRBD2,NA,CASRPLSGGKETQYF,TGTGCCAGCCGGCCACTCTCGGGGGGAAAAGAGACCCAGTACTTC
TRBJ2-3,TRBV29-1,NA,NA,CSGGSSLALSTDTQYF,TGCAGCGGGGGGAGTAGTCTCGCCCTTAGCACAGATACGCAGTATTTT
TRBJ2-2,TRBV6-5,NA,NA,CASSYYPPGAAGELFF,TGTGCCAGCAGTTACTACCCACCAGGGGCCGCCGGGGAGCTGTTTTTT
TRBJ2-3,TRBV12-3/TRBV12-4,NA,NA,CASQSTDTQYF,TGTGCCAGCCAGAGCACAGATACGCAGTATTTT
TRBJ1-2,TRBV2,NA,NA,CASSETASNYGYTF,TGTGCCAGCAGTGAGACAGCCTCTAACTATGGCTACACCTTC
TRBJ2-3,TRBV14,NA,NA,CASSQVSGATDTQYF,TGTGCCAGCAGCCAAGTGTCGGGGGCGACAGATACGCAGTATTTT
TRBJ1-2,TRBV20-1,TRBD1,NA,CSAEGQGDYGYTF,TGCAGTGCAGAGGGACAGGGGGACTATGGCTACACCTTC
TRBJ2-7,TRBV29-1,NA,few,CSVEEGASYEQYF,TGCAGCGTTGAAGAGGGGGCATCCTACGAGCAGTACTTC
TRBJ1-1,TRBV7-9,NA,few,CASSLTGGAAKAFF,TGTGCCAGCAGCCTCACCGGGGGGGCGGCTAAAGCTTTCTTT
TRBJ2-1,TRBV29-1,NA,few,CSAISDSYNEQFF,TGCAGCGCTATATCGGACAGCTACAATGAGCAGTTCTTC
TRBJ2-3,TRBV2,TRBD1,NA,CASSPGTGRTDTQYF,TGTGCCAGCAGTCCCGGGACAGGGCGCACAGATACGCAGTATTTT
TRBJ2-2,TRBV29-1,TRBD2,few,CSVVRGDTGELFF,TGCAGCGTTGTTCGGGGGGACACCGGGGAGCTGTTTTTT
TRBJ2-7,TRBV3-1,NA,few,CASSQPGQSYEQYF,TGTGCCAGCAGCCAACCGGGACAATCCTACGAGCAGTACTTC
TRBJ2-7,TRBV6-1,NA,NA,CASPRKLRDRPGEQYF,TGTGCCAGTCCTAGAAAACTCCGGGACCGCCCGGGGGAGCAGTACTTC
TRBJ1-2,TRBV4-1,NA,NA,CASSQDEGGYTF,TGCGCCAGCAGCCAAGATGAGGGTGGCTACACCTTC
TRBJ1-1,TRBV28,NA,NA,CASTQTVDNTEAFF,TGTGCCAGCACCCAGACAGTAGACAACACTGAAGCTTTCTTT
TRBJ1-2,TRBV29-1,NA,few,CSVAVGGLSYGYTF,TGCAGCGTAGCGGTGGGGGGCTTGAGCTATGGCTACACCTTC